Below are 26 T cell receptor beta chains sequenced from a single sample in a study of T-cell memory formation after mild COVID-19. TCRdb passed the 5' RACE reads through MiXCR, listing each CDR3 protein once. The sample consists of 500,000 to 600,000 distinct CDR3 sequences, roughly 18% of them appearing once. Sequenced material: PBMCs or a T cell subset sorted from them (not recorded which). The origin of the receptors is an adult woman who had mild COVID-19 (a few samples of this study predate the infection). Cell type and time point are not known.

This clonotype has only a few counts. The J gene is TRBJ2-1, the V gene TRBV7-9; D remains ambiguous. Trimming stripped 3 bases from V and 9 bases from J, with 3 bases between. The CDR3 is 10 amino acids. Germline-derived CDR1 and CDR2 are SEHNR and FQNEAQ (reference sequence). CDR3 sequence: CASSLSEQFF. CDR3 DNA sequence: TGTGCCAGCAGCTTGAGTGAGCAGTTCTTC.

V gene TRBV6-2 or TRBV6-3 combines with J gene TRBJ2-7; a weak D match, TRBD2 (5 bases). The ends were cut back, 0 bases at V and 0 bases at J, with 12 bases in the middle. Germline CDR1 and CDR2: MNHEY and SVGEGT. The CDR3 is 16 amino acids. The CDR3 sequence: CASSYSGDPLSYEQYF. Written as DNA, the CDR3 is TGTGCCAGCAGTTACTCGGGAGATCCACTCTCCTACGAGCAGTACTTC.

There are a few counts of this clonotype. The rearrangement links TRBV20-1 to TRBJ2-1, with TRBD1 matching 8 bases. Germline V gives CDR1 DFQATT, CDR2 SNEGSKA (reference sequence). The CDR3 totals 13 residues. After removal of 5 bases from V and 5 bases from J, the junction contained 5 bases not matched to a gene. The CDR3 loop reads CSAWTGLHNEQFF. The CDR3 nucleotides read TGCAGTGCTTGGACAGGGCTTCACAATGAGCAGTTCTTC.

This chain connects TRBV7-8 to TRBJ2-1; no reliable D call. This CDR3 has 15 residues. Germline CDR1 and CDR2: SGHVS and FQNEAQ. The ends were cut back, 1 base at V and 9 bases at J, with 16 bases in the middle. The CDR3 bases are TGTGCCAGCAGCTTAGTTTCGACGTCGAAGGGTGAGCAGTTCTTC. Translation gives CASSLVSTSKGEQFF.

This clonotype was seen only a few times. The chain recombines TRBV20-1 with TRBJ2-2; the D gene is possibly TRBD2 (6 bases). The V end was cut by 3 bases, the J end by 1 base, with 12 bases between. This CDR3 is built from 15 residues. Germline CDR1 is DFQATT and CDR2 is SNEGSKA (reference sequence). The CDR3 reads CSARGLARNTGELFF. Here the CDR3 DNA reads TGCAGTGCTAGGGGGCTAGCGAGGAACACCGGGGAGCTGTTTTTT.

The CDR3 DNA reads TGTGCCAGCAGTTACTCGGGGGGCGTAGGGAATGAGCAGTTCTTC. It codes for CASSYSGGVGNEQFF. V gene TRBV6-6 combines with J gene TRBJ2-1; D tentatively reads TRBD1 or TRBD2 (6 bases each). Germline V gives CDR1 MNHNY, CDR2 SVGAGI (reference sequence). Trimming shortened V by 0 bases and J by 7 bases, and 13 bases separated the two germline ends. This CDR3 has 15 amino acids.

This chain joins TRBV30 and TRBJ2-4; D gene ambiguous. The CDR3 is 13 residues long. Germline-derived CDR1 and CDR2 are GTSNPN and SVGIG (reference sequence). The CDR3 reads CATSRVAKNIQYF. CDR3 bases: TGTGCGACCAGCCGGGTAGCCAAAAACATTCAGTACTTC.

The rearrangement joins TRBV7-2 to TRBJ2-1, with 9 nucleotides matching TRBD2. The length of the CDR3 is 15 residues. V lost 2 bases and J lost 5; bases outside the gene matches: 4. The germline gives CDR1 SGHTA, CDR2 FQGNSA. For the CDR3, the DNA is TGTGCCAGCAGCTTATTCGCGGGAGGGAACAATGAGCAGTTCTTC. Translation: CASSLFAGGNNEQFF.

A few counts support this clonotype. The chain links TRBV29-1 to TRBJ2-5; 7 nucleotides align to TRBD1. The J segment lost 7 bases and the V segment lost 3 bases, leaving 11 bases of the junction unmatched. CDR3 length: 14 amino acids. Germline V gene data show CDR1 as SQVTM and CDR2 as ANQGSEA. Here the CDR3 DNA reads TGCAGCGTTGAGCAGGGGGACATCCGATGGACCCAGTACTTC. Encoded protein: CSVEQGDIRWTQYF.

There are a few counts of this clonotype. V usage is TRBV20-1 and J usage is TRBJ2-1; 10 nucleotides align to TRBD2. From germline, CDR1 is DFQATT and CDR2 SNEGSKA (reference sequence). CDR3 length equals 15 residues. Trimming at V came to 0 bases and at J to 3 bases, leaving 2 bases not matched to a gene. The CDR3 protein is CSARDGLAVYNEQFF. The CDR3 bases are TGCAGTGCTAGAGATGGACTAGCGGTCTACAATGAGCAGTTCTTC.

This clonotype was recorded a few times. This chain uses TRBV7-8 with TRBJ1-2; weak D call: TRBD1 (6 bases). Germline V lookup: CDR1 SGHVS, CDR2 FQNEAQ. The CDR3 spans 19 residues. Trimming took 3 bases from V and 2 from J, leaving 25 bases between them. DNA of the CDR3: TGTGCCAGCAGCTTCCCACTCGGGACAAGTTCGCAGAAAAACTATGGCTACACCTTC. This codes for CASSFPLGTSSQKNYGYTF.

V usage is TRBV27 and J usage is TRBJ2-1; no clear D. CDR1 and CDR2 (germline): MNHEY, SMNVEV (reference sequence). The CDR3 covers 13 residues. V was trimmed by 2 bases and J by 11 bases, leaving 13 bases between them. CDR3 residues: CASSLRDTLQQFF. In nucleotides, the CDR3 is TGTGCCAGCAGTTTACGCGACACGCTACAGCAGTTCTTC.

The V and J genes are TRBV24-1 and TRBJ2-3, with 9 bases lining up with TRBD1. Germline-derived CDR1 and CDR2 are KGHDR and SFDVKD. This CDR3 spans 15 amino acids. The V gene end was trimmed by 4 bases and the J gene end by 5 bases; junction bases not matched to a gene: 6. This CDR3 is CATSEVGQGRDTQYF. The CDR3 DNA is TGTGCCACCAGTGAGGTCGGACAGGGGAGAGATACGCAGTATTTT.

This clonotype was counted only a few times. This chain joins TRBV7-6 and TRBJ2-5; D unresolved. The CDR3 spans 10 residues. Germline V lookup: CDR1 SGHVS, CDR2 FNYEAQ. V lost 5 bases and J lost 7, with 5 bases in between. The CDR3 spells CASSPGTQYF. The CDR3 DNA follows: TGTGCCAGCAGCCCCGGGACCCAGTACTTC.

This clonotype was seen a few times. The CDR3 nucleotides are TGCAGCGTTGCTCCTTTTACAACCTGGAGCTCCTACGAGCAGTACTTC. This translates into CSVAPFTTWSSYEQYF. V is TRBV29-1 and J is TRBJ2-7; D ambiguous. V was clipped by 4 bases and J by 0 bases, with 19 bases between them. In germline, CDR1 is SQVTM, CDR2 ANQGSEA. The CDR3 loop spans 16 amino acids.

This clonotype was seen more than once but under ten times. The chain has TRBV12-3 or TRBV12-4 and TRBJ2-7; no firm D call. V lost 3 bases and J 6 bases, leaving 12 bases between the germline ends. The CDR3 runs 13 residues. The DNA of the CDR3 is TGTGCCAGCAGTTTCGTGGGGTCTGCCGAGCAGTACTTC. It encodes CASSFVGSAEQYF.

The rearrangement joins TRBV24-1 to TRBJ1-1; 8 bases align to TRBD1. The CDR3 has 12 residues. The ends lost 7 bases at V and 3 bases at J; junction bases unmatched: 0. In germline, CDR1 is KGHDR, CDR2 SFDVKD. The CDR3 DNA follows: TGTGCCACCAGACAGGGGGACACTGAAGCTTTCTTT. Protein: CATRQGDTEAFF.

The chain employs TRBV9 and TRBJ2-7; the D gene could be TRBD1 or TRBD2 (5 bases each). This CDR3 comprises 15 residues. Germline CDR1 reads SGDLS; CDR2 reads YYNGEE. Trimming removed 3 bases at V and 0 bases at J, with 13 bases between. The CDR3 here is CASSGGTLNSYEQYF. The CDR3 region has the DNA TGTGCCAGCAGCGGAGGGACGTTAAACTCCTACGAGCAGTACTTC.

The V call is TRBV3-1, the J call TRBJ2-1; D may be TRBD1 (5 bases). The V gene's germline CDR1 is LGHDT and CDR2 YNNKEL (reference sequence). This CDR3 is built from 11 residues. V was trimmed by 1 base and J by 12 bases, leaving 7 bases between them. The CDR3 spells CASSQGQGQFF. The CDR3 region has the DNA TGTGCCAGCAGCCAAGGGCAGGGGCAGTTCTTC.

This rearrangement joins TRBV13 to TRBJ2-3; D is possibly TRBD1 (6 bases). Germline V gene lookup returns CDR1 PRHDT and CDR2 FYEKMQ (reference sequence). V lost 2 bases to trimming and J lost 0 bases, with 12 bases between them. This CDR3 is built from 16 residues. This chain's CDR3 is CASSLPGTLSTDTQYF. CDR3 DNA: TGTGCCAGCAGCTTACCCGGGACACTTAGCACAGATACGCAGTATTTT. Full variable domain (remainder filled in from reference TRBV13 and TRBJ2-3): AAGVIQSPRHLIKEKRETATLKCYPIPRHDTVYWYQQGPGQDPQFLISFYEKMQSDKGSIPDRFSAQQFSDYHSELNMSSLELGDSALYFCASSLPGTLSTDTQYFGPGTRLTVL.

This clonotype was observed a few times. The chain carries TRBV10-3 and TRBJ2-3, with 8 bases identical to TRBD2. Germline lookup yields CDR1 ENHRY and CDR2 SYGVKD. Unmatched junction bases numbered 4, after V lost 6 bases and J lost 2 bases. The CDR3 totals 14 residues. The CDR3 coding sequence is TGTGCCATCAGCCCACTAGCGGACACAGATACGCAGTATTTT. Its protein product is CAISPLADTDTQYF.

In this sample, this clonotype turned up a few times. J is TRBJ2-5 and V is TRBV2; 7 positions agree with TRBD2. The V gene end was trimmed by 9 bases and the J gene end by 0 bases; junction bases not matched to a gene: 4. The CDR3 contains 13 residues. Germline values: CDR1 SNHLY, CDR2 FYNNEI. CDR3 DNA sequence: TGTGCCAGTCTGCGGGAGAACCAAGAGACCCAGTACTTC. It encodes CASLRENQETQYF.

At least ten counts were recorded for this clonotype. For the CDR3, the DNA is TGTGCCAGCAGCTTGGATGGCCGCTACGAGCAGTACTTC. It specifies CASSLDGRYEQYF. The chain combines TRBV5-5 with TRBJ2-7; D gene ambiguous. CDR1 is SGHKS, CDR2 YYEKEE, per germline (reference sequence). V was cut by 0 bases and J by 3 bases, with 7 bases left in between. This CDR3 has 13 residues.

The rearrangement uses TRBV7-2 and TRBJ2-5; D perhaps matches TRBD1 (6 bases). The V gene's germline CDR1 is SGHTA and CDR2 FQGNSA. The CDR3 consists of 13 residues. V lost 5 bases, J lost 4 bases, and 11 bases lay in between. CDR3 sequence: CASSNDRRETQYF. The DNA of the CDR3 is TGTGCCAGCAGCAATGACAGGCGAGAGACCCAGTACTTC.

This clonotype turned up a few times. V is TRBV27 and J is TRBJ1-1; the D gene is possibly TRBD1 (5 bases). Looked up from germline, CDR1 is MNHEY and CDR2 is SMNVEV (reference sequence). Deletions cut 10 bases from V and 1 base from J, with 13 bases between. The CDR3 sequence is 13 residues long. The CDR3 spells CATLQAPNTEAFF. CDR3 bases: TGTGCCACCCTACAGGCGCCGAACACTGAAGCTTTCTTT.

This clonotype was recorded a few times. The V call is TRBV14, the J call TRBJ2-5; 9 bases are shared with TRBD2. V shed 4 bases, J shed 0 bases, and the junction held 6 bases outside the gene matches. Germline CDR1 reads SGHDN; CDR2 reads FVKESK. The CDR3 consists of 16 residues. This CDR3 reads CASSPLAGDNQETQYF. CDR3 in DNA: TGTGCCAGCAGCCCCTTAGCGGGAGACAACCAAGAGACCCAGTACTTC.